This TCR beta chain was sequenced in a study of spatial heterogeneity in lung cancer. The time point denotes: sample taken at primary tumor resection. General study points: Ubiquitous expanded tumor TCRs were observed in blood more at resection than follow-up.

CDR1 and CDR2 from the germline V gene are SGHTA and FQGNSA. The CDR3 is 15 amino acids. Trimming removed 1 base from V and 2 bases from J, with 9 bases in between. This clonotype was seen at least ten times. Antigen: not known. TCRdb re-called the 5' RACE reads with MiXCR, one entry per CDR3 protein. The sample shows tens of thousands of distinct CDR3 sequences, approximately 6.8% of them seen only once. The rearrangement joins TRBV7-2 to TRBJ2-1, with D possibly TRBD1 on 5 matching bases. The sequenced sample was PBMCs, obtained at surgery. This clonotype was obtained from a female donor with early-stage non-small cell lung cancer. DNA for the CDR3: TGTGCCAGCAGCTTAGTATGGGGCGCCTACAATGAGCAGTTCTTC. Translation gives CASSLVWGAYNEQFF.